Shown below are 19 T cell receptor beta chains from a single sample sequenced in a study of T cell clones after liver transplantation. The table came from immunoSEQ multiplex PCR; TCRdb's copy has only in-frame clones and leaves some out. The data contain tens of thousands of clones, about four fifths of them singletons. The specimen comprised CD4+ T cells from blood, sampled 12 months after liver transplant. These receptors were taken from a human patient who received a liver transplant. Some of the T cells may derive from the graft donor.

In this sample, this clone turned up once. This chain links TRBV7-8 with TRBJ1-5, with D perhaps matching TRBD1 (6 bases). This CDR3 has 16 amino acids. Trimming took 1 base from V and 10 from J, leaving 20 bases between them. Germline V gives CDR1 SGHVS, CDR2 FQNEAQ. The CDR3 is CASSLGARTEVGPQHF. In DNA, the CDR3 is TGTGCCAGCAGCTTAGGAGCTCGGACAGAGGTTGGCCCCCAGCATTTT.

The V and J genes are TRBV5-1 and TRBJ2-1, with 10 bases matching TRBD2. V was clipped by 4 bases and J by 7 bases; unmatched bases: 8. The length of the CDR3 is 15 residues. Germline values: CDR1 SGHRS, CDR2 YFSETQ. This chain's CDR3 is CASSLWTSGVNEQFF. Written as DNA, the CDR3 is TGCGCCAGCAGCCTTTGGACTAGCGGTGTAAATGAGCAGTTCTTC.

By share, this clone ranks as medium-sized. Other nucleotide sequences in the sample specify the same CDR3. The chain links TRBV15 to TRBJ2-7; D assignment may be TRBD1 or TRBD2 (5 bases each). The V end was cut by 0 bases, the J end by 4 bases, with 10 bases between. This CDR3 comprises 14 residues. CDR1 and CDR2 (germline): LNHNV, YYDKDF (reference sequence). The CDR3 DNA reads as TGTGCCACCAGCAGAGATCGGGGCGGGTACGAGCAGTACTTC. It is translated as CATSRDRGGYEQYF.

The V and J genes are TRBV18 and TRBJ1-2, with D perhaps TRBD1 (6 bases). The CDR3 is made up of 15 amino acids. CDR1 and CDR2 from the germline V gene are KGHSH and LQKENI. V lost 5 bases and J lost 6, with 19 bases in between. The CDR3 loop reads CASSENREIVDGYTF. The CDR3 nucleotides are TGTGCCAGCTCAGAAAACAGGGAAATAGTGGATGGCTACACCTTC.

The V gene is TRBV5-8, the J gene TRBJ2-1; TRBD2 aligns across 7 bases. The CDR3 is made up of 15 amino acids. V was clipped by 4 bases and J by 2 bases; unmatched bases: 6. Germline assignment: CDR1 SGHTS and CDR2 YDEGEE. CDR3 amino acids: CASSTRGGTYNEQFF. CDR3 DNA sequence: TGTGCCAGCAGCACCCGCGGGGGAACCTACAATGAGCAGTTCTTC.

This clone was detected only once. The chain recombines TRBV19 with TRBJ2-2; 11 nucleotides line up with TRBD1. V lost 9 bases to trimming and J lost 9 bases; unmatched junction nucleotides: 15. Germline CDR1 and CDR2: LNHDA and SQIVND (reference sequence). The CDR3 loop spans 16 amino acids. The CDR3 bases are TGTGCCAGCTGTCTCGGACAGGGGGCGGTTCGCCGGGAGCTGTTTTTT. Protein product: CASCLGQGAVRRELFF.

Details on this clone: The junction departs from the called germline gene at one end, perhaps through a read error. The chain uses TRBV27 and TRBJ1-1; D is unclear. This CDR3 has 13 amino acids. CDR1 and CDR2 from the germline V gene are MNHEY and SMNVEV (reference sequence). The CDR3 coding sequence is TGTGCCAGCAGTCCCCGTCGGGTAACTGGAGCTTTCTTT. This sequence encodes CASSPRRVTGAFF.

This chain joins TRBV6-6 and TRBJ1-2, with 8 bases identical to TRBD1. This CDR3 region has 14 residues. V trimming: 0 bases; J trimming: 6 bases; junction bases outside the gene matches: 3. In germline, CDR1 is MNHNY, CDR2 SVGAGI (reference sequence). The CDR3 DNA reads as TGTGCCAGCAGTTACTCTACAGGGGGGGATGGCTACACCTTC. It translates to CASSYSTGGDGYTF.

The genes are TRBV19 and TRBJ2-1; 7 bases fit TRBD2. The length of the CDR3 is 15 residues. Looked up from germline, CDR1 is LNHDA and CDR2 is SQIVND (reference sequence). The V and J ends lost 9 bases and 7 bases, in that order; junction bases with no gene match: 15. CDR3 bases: TGTGCCAGCCGGATGGGGGGAGGGCCGGGGAATGAGCAGTTCTTC. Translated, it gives CASRMGGGPGNEQFF.

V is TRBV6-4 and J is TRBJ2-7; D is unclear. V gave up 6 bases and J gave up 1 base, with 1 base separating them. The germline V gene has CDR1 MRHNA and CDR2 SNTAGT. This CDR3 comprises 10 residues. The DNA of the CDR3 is TGTGCCAGCAGGTCCTACGAGCAGTACTTC. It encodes CASRSYEQYF.

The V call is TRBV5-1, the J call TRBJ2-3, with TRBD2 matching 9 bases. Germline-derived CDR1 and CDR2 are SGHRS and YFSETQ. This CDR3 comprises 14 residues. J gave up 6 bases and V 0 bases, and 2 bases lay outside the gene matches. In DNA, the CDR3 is TGCGCCAGCAGCTTGGCCGCGGGAGGGGATACGCAGTATTTT. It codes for CASSLAAGGDTQYF.

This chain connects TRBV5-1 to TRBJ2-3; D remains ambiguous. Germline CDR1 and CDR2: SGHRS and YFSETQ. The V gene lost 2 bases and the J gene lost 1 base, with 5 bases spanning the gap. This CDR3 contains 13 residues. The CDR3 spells CASSFQGTDTQYF. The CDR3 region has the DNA TGCGCCAGCAGCTTTCAGGGCACAGATACGCAGTATTTT.

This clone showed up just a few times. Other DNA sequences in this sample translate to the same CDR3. DNA for the CDR3: TGCGCCAGCAGCTTGGTGGTGTCCCCCTACGAGCAGTACTTC. This gives the protein CASSLVVSPYEQYF. This rearrangement joins TRBV5-1 to TRBJ2-7; D is ambiguous. In germline, CDR1 is SGHRS, CDR2 YFSETQ. The CDR3 spans 14 residues. Between the trimmed V and J ends, which lost 0 bases and 2 bases, there was a span of 9 bases.

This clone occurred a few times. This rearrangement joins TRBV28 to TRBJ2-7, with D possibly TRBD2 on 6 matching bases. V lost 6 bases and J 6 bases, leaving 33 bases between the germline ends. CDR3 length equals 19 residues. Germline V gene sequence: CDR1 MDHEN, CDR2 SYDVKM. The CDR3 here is CASSRAPSIFRAQRVEQYF. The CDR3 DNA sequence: TGTGCCAGCAGCCGCGCCCCAAGCATCTTCCGGGCACAGCGGGTCGAGCAGTACTTC.

CDR3 amino acids: CASSQDRGVETQYF. The CDR3 DNA is TGTGCCAGCAGCCAAGATCGAGGGGTCGAGACCCAGTACTTC. The gene calls are TRBV4-2 and TRBJ2-5, with D tentatively TRBD1 or TRBD2 (5 bases each). The length of the CDR3 is 14 residues. The V gene's germline CDR1 is LGHNA and CDR2 YNFKEQ. The V gene lost 0 bases and the J gene lost 5 bases, with 10 bases spanning the gap.

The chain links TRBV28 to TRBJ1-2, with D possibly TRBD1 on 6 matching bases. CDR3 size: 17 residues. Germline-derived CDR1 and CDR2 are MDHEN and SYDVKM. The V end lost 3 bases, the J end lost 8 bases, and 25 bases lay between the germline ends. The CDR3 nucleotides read TGTGCCAGCAGTTTTCAAGGGTTTGGCAGGGGAGCGGGGGGCTACACCTTC. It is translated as CASSFQGFGRGAGGYTF.

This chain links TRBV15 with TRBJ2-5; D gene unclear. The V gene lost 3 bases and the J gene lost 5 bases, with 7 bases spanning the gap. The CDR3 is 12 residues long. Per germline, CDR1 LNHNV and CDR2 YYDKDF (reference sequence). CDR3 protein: CATSRFGETQYF. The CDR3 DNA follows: TGTGCCACCAGCAGGTTTGGGGAGACCCAGTACTTC.

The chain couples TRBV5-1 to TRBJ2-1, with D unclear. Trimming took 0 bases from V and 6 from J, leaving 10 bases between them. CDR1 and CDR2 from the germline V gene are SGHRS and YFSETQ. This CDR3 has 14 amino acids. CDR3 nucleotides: TGCGCCAGCAGCTTGGGGGTAGCTGCCAATGAGCAGTTCTTC. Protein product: CASSLGVAANEQFF.

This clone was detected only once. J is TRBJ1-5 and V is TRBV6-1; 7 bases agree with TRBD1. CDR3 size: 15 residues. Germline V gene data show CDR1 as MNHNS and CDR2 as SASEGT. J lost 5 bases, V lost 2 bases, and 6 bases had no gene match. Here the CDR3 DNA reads TGTGCCAGCAGTGAACTCCGGCAGGGGGATCAGCCCCAGCATTTT. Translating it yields CASSELRQGDQPQHF.